This T cell receptor beta chain was observed in a study of blood T cell repertoires in COVID-19. On the study more broadly: The United States, Italy and Spain were the sources of the acute and convalescent COVID-19 samples. Sample material is recorded as cDNA or gDNA derived from T cells, B-cell-depleted T cells, or PBMCs.

Germline V gene lookup returns CDR1 KGHDR and CDR2 SFDVKD. V lost 5 bases, J lost 5 bases, and 7 bases stayed unmatched. The CDR3 runs 15 residues. As processed by the authors: Researchers report that nucleated cell counts were estimated from reference gene primer amplification. The protocol was immunoSEQ multiplex PCR, while the TCRdb copy is restricted to in-frame clones and leaves out a portion. V and J calls and clone size come straight from that table; D and trimming were deduced from the DNA. This sample has a few hundred thousand clones, with 75% to 90% found just once. The sequence was obtained from a man aged 60-69 years who had recovered from COVID-19. This chain connects TRBV24-1 to TRBJ2-5, with 10 bases fitting TRBD1. Sequenced sample: peripheral blood. CDR3 sequence (DNA): TGTGCCACCAGTGCCGGGACAGGGGTCGGGGAGACCCAGTACTTC. Protein sequence: CATSAGTGVGETQYF.